This entry describes one T cell receptor beta chain. Its antigen remains unknown. PCR was performed using 60 Vbeta and 13 Jbeta primers. Profiling relied on immunoSEQ multiplex PCR, and the TCRdb table lists in-frame clones only, not all of them. The data contain approximately 40,000 clones, 65% to 90% of them singletons. The record originates from a study of cytomegalovirus exposure and HLA in healthy donors. In the study overall: Early on, a data release was issued that held some 91 million unique TCRs from HLA-typed donors. Study-wide findings and caveats: Earlier findings revealed that most TCR beta V segments proved productive either about 87% or about 30% of the time. Researchers counted around 170 TCR beta chains as cytomegalovirus-associated.

CDR3 size: 14 residues. V lost 0 bases to trimming and J lost 4 bases, with 9 bases between them. Germline CDR1 reads MNHEY; CDR2 reads SVGAGI. The clonotype comes from a woman aged 18-29 years in good health and CMV-seropositive. Material for sequencing was PBMCs. The chain uses TRBV6-5 and TRBJ1-1, with D perhaps TRBD1 (6 bases). The CDR3 region is CASSYSNRATEAFF. The DNA for the CDR3 is TGTGCCAGCAGTTACTCGAACAGGGCCACTGAAGCTTTCTTT.